The present T cell receptor (beta chain) was sequenced within a study of blood T cell repertoires in COVID-19. Overall study context: From the United States, Italy and Spain came samples of acute and convalescent COVID-19. T cells, B-cell-depleted T cells, or PBMCs supplied cDNA or gDNA.

In the original analysis: Reference gene primer amplification yielded estimated nucleated cell counts. Assay: immunoSEQ multiplex PCR; the TCRdb copy retains only in-frame clones and omits some. V, J and clone size derive from that table, while D and trimming were established from the DNA sequence. The sample holds approximately 61,000 clones; 88% are singletons and the top ten take 18%. There are 15 residues in the CDR3. J gave up 4 bases and V 6 bases, and 3 bases lay outside the gene matches. Germline V gene data show CDR1 as SGHVS and CDR2 as FQNEAQ. The V gene is TRBV7-8, the J gene TRBJ2-3, with 14 nucleotides matching TRBD2. Material for sequencing was peripheral blood. This clonotype was obtained from a woman at least 80 years old with active COVID-19. DNA of the CDR3: TGTGCCAGCAGGACGACTAGCGGGGGGGCAGATACGCAGTATTTT. Protein sequence: CASRTTSGGADTQYF.